This TCR beta chain was recovered during a study of blood T cell repertoires in COVID-19 (dated by TCRdb to about 2020). General notes on the study: Collaborator samples came from the United States, Italy and Spain and covered acute and convalescent phases of COVID-19. The sample metadata nearly always contained a de-identified subject ID, COVID-19 status, age in years and sex. The material from the prospective study consisted of cDNA or gDNA derived from T cells, B-cell-depleted T cells, or PBMCs. Samples came from the ongoing ImmuneRACE study (first 160 participants) plus 1,254 subjects from 6 global collaborators. Deeply sampled blood TCRbeta repertoires from subjects exposed to, actively infected with, or recovered from COVID-19 were included in the dataset. HLA class I and class II types, where available, came from metadata supplied by the sample provider rather than from assay-based typing. The repertoires were released in a freely available public database intended as a resource for research on the immune response to SARS-CoV-2. Points the paper makes about the study in general: How much clinical and demographic metadata was included differed by source and by participant, and the metadata was provided uncurated.

The collaborating institutions used their own protocols to collect whole blood in K2EDTA tubes. For TCRbeta analysis, collaborators shipped samples as frozen whole blood, isolated PBMCs, or DNA extracted from either of those sample types. This clone occurred a few times. Its binding antigen is unknown. Base quality data are lacking; no much larger clone is found one base away. TCRbeta CDR3 regions were amplified from genomic DNA using the immunoSEQ Assay, a bias-controlled multiplex PCR. Per the source publication's procedure: Nucleated cell counts per sample were estimated from amplification of reference gene primers within the assay. To quantify the absolute abundance of each unique TCRbeta CDR3 rearrangement, sequence reads were collapsed and filtered. For each sample, productive Simpson clonality was calculated as the square root of Simpson's diversity index over productive rearrangements. Entries here come from immuneACCESS through TCRdb and include only in-frame sequences with V and J called. Some clones fail to appear in such tables; in the studies checked, an unresolved V gene covers under half of the shortfall, and the cause of the remainder is unknown. That table gives V, J and clone size, and the DNA gave D and trimming. In all, the sample holds some 200,000 clones, and around three quarters of those were seen once. Less than 7% of the sample belongs to the ten largest clones.

This sequence originates from a woman between 70 and 85 years old with acute or convalescent COVID-19. Sequencing used peripheral blood.

The CDR3 sequence is CATSRVTGRPQHNEQFF. The DNA is TGTGCCACCAGCAGAGTAACCGGGAGACCCCAACACAATGAGCAGTTCTTC. This sequence uses TRBV15 and TRBJ2-1; the D region possibly corresponds to TRBD2 (6 bases align). Inclusive of the bounding cysteine and phenylalanine, the CDR3 is 17 residues long. The only DNA kept is the CDR3, 51 bases in frame from the first base. Trimming takes 1 base from V and 5 bases from J, and the germline ends sit 18 bases apart. The germline V gene encodes CDR1 LNHNV and CDR2 YYDKDF (reference sequence).